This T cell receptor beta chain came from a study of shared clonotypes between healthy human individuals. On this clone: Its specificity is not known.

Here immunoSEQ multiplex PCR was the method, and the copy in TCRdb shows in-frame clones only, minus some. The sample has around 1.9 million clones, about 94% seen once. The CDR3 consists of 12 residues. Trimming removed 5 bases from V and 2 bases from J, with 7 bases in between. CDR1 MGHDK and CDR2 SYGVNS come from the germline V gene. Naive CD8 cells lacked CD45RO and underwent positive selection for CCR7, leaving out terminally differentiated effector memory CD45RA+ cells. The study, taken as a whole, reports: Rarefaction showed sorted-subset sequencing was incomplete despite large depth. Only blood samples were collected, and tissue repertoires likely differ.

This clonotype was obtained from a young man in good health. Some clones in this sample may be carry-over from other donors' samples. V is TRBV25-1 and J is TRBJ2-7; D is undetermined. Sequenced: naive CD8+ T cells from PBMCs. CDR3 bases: TGTGCCAGCAGTCAACGAACCTACGAGCAGTACTTC. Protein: CASSQRTYEQYF.